Below, 4 T cell receptor beta chains from the same sample are listed, as sequenced in a study of cytomegalovirus exposure and HLA in healthy donors. Primers included in the PCR were 60 Vbeta and 13 Jbeta primers. TCRdb keeps only in-frame clones here, not all; method: immunoSEQ multiplex PCR. The sample lists around 150,000 clones; roughly a tenth were seen once. The sample comprised PBMCs. The receptors originated from a male donor in good health and CMV-seronegative.

This clone has more than one count but fewer than ten. The rearrangement uses TRBV9 and TRBJ2-7, with 15 nucleotides matching TRBD2. Germline V lookup: CDR1 SGDLS, CDR2 YYNGEE. The trim removed 3 bases at V and 4 bases at J, leaving 5 bases unmatched. This CDR3 contains 16 residues. The DNA of the CDR3 is TGTGCCAGCAGCGGGGGACTAGCGGGAGGAGCTTACGAGCAGTACTTC. This gives the protein CASSGGLAGGAYEQYF.

This chain joins TRBV9 and TRBJ1-1; D unresolved. This CDR3 region has 14 residues. Per germline, CDR1 SGDLS and CDR2 YYNGEE. V lost 1 base to trimming and J lost 1 base, with 8 bases between them. The CDR3 region is CASSVIGGNTEAFF. For the CDR3, the DNA is TGTGCCAGCAGCGTAATCGGAGGGAACACTGAAGCTTTCTTT.

This clone appeared a few times. The CDR3, as DNA: TGTGCCAGCAAATTGAGGGAGAACTATGGCTACACCTTC. Translating it yields CASKLRENYGYTF. This chain connects TRBV6-5 to TRBJ1-2; D remains ambiguous. Germline V gene sequence: CDR1 MNHEY, CDR2 SVGAGI. This CDR3 is 13 amino acids long. The V end lost 7 bases, the J end lost 2 bases, and 11 bases lay between the germline ends.

The J gene is TRBJ2-4, the V gene TRBV7-3; TRBD1 agrees at 9 bases. The length of the CDR3 is 15 residues. V shed 5 bases, J shed 1 base, and the junction held 3 bases outside the gene matches. Germline V gene lookup returns CDR1 SGHTA and CDR2 FQGTGA. DNA for the CDR3: TGTGCCAGCAGCGAAACAGGGGGCGCCAAAAACATTCAGTACTTC. Protein: CASSETGGAKNIQYF.